These 23 T cell receptor beta chains were sequenced from one sample in a study of CD8+ T cells in alopecia areata. Treatment of the sample: oral pan-JAK inhibitor, 5-10 mg twice daily. Reverse transcription of extracted RNA yielded cDNA, which provided the sequencing template. Clones were sequenced by immunoSEQ multiplex PCR, and TCRdb holds only the in-frame ones, with some missing. The sample lists 180,000 or so clones; roughly 50% were seen once. This specimen consisted of CD8+ T cells sorted from blood, obtained at week 24, from a patient treated with tofacitinib. Receptors were obtained from a human donor with alopecia areata.

The J gene is TRBJ2-7, the V gene TRBV4-3, with 8 bases lining up with TRBD2. CDR3 size: 13 residues. V was pared by 4 bases and J by 2 bases, with 1 base of the junction left unmatched. The germline CDR1 and CDR2 sequences are LGHNA and YSLEER. The CDR3 DNA reads TGCGCCAGCAGCCCGGGACTAGCCTACGAGCAGTACTTC. Protein: CASSPGLAYEQYF.

This clone was counted only a few times. The gene calls are TRBV7-2 and TRBJ2-7; 8 bases map to TRBD1. This CDR3 has 14 amino acids. The ends lost 5 bases at V and 5 bases at J; junction bases unmatched: 8. Germline loops: CDR1 SGHTA, CDR2 FQGNSA. CDR3 bases: TGTGCCAGCAGCCTAAGACAGGGGAGCAACGAGCAGTACTTC. It yields the protein CASSLRQGSNEQYF.

V gene TRBV2 combines with J gene TRBJ1-4; TRBD1 matches at 9 bases. With V trimmed by 3 bases and J by 7 bases, 6 bases remained unmatched. The CDR3 is made up of 15 amino acids. Germline CDR1 SNHLY, CDR2 FYNNEI. The CDR3 is CASSDRTGDGEKLFF. As DNA, the CDR3 is TGTGCCAGCAGTGATAGGACAGGGGACGGTGAAAAACTGTTTTTT.

This clone was observed a handful of times. The genes are TRBV29-1 and TRBJ2-5; TRBD1 is a possible D gene (5 bases). V lost 2 bases to trimming and J lost 2 bases, with 15 bases between them. Per germline, CDR1 SQVTM and CDR2 ANQGSEA. The CDR3 sequence is 15 residues long. The CDR3 region is CSVEWAGSYQETQYF. The CDR3 DNA reads as TGCAGCGTTGAATGGGCAGGGTCGTATCAAGAGACCCAGTACTTC.

The CDR3 sequence is CASSLQGSNTEAFF. The CDR3 nucleotides read TGTGCCAGCTCCCTACAGGGAAGTAACACTGAAGCTTTCTTT. The chain couples TRBV18 to TRBJ1-1; weak D call: TRBD1 (6 bases). This CDR3 region has 14 residues. With 6 bases removed from V and 2 bases from J, the gap between germline ends came to 13 bases. The germline CDR1 and CDR2 sequences are KGHSH and LQKENI.

The chain is built from TRBV5-5 and TRBJ2-2; TRBD1 matches 8 bases. CDR1 is SGHKS, CDR2 YYEKEE, per germline (reference sequence). J lost 0 bases, V lost 5 bases, and 3 bases had no gene match. The CDR3 sequence is 15 residues long. Written as DNA, the CDR3 is TGTGCCAGCAGAGGGGGACAGGCGAACACCGGGGAGCTGTTTTTT. Its translation is CASRGGQANTGELFF.

The chain couples TRBV18 to TRBJ2-1; D unresolved. V dropped 3 bases and J dropped 5 bases, with 8 bases sitting between them. Germline V gene lookup returns CDR1 KGHSH and CDR2 LQKENI. The CDR3 length is 13 residues. CDR3 region: CASSPNSNNEQFF. CDR3 bases: TGTGCCAGCTCACCGAACAGTAACAATGAGCAGTTCTTC.

With regard to this clone: The same CDR3 arises from other DNA sequences in this sample as well. The chain uses TRBV30 and TRBJ2-1; no clear D. Between the trimmed V and J ends, which lost 1 base and 0 bases, there was a span of 4 bases. The CDR3 length is 13 residues. Germline CDR1 GTSNPN, CDR2 SVGIG (reference sequence). In DNA, the CDR3 is TGTGCCTGGAGTGGGAGCTCCTACAATGAGCAGTTCTTC. As protein: CAWSGSSYNEQFF.

J is TRBJ2-1 and V is TRBV9; a possible D gene is TRBD2 (6 bases). The CDR3 is 15 amino acids. The V gene's germline CDR1 is SGDLS and CDR2 YYNGEE. Trimming shortened V by 0 bases and J by 5 bases, and 12 bases separated the two germline ends. The CDR3: CASSVGTGSHNEQFF. The CDR3 DNA sequence: TGTGCCAGCAGCGTAGGGACCGGGAGTCACAATGAGCAGTTCTTC.

The J gene is TRBJ2-7, the V gene TRBV30; D possibly corresponds to TRBD1 (6 bases). This CDR3 is 13 amino acids long. Trimming removed 1 base at V and 2 bases at J, with 9 bases between. The germline V gene encodes CDR1 GTSNPN and CDR2 SVGIG (reference sequence). Here the CDR3 reads CAWSAGVTYEQYF. CDR3 DNA sequence: TGTGCCTGGAGTGCAGGGGTGACCTACGAGCAGTACTTC.

This clone was recorded a few times. V is TRBV27 and J is TRBJ2-7; D is tentatively TRBD1 or TRBD2 (6 bases each). Germline V gene lookup returns CDR1 MNHEY and CDR2 SMNVEV (reference sequence). V lost 5 bases, J lost 2 bases, and 19 bases lay in between. This CDR3 comprises 16 residues. CDR3 DNA sequence: TGTGCCAGCAGTCCACAGACTCGGGGGCTAGCCTACGAGCAGTACTTC. This translates into CASSPQTRGLAYEQYF.

J is TRBJ2-6 and V is TRBV7-9, with 7 nucleotides matching TRBD1. The germline CDR1 and CDR2 sequences are SEHNR and FQNEAQ (reference sequence). The CDR3 has 19 residues. V lost 5 bases to trimming and J lost 0 bases; unmatched junction nucleotides: 13. The CDR3 protein is CASSLGFSGQTSGANVLTF. The CDR3 DNA is TGTGCCAGCAGCCTCGGATTTTCGGGACAGACCTCTGGGGCCAACGTCCTGACTTTC.

The chain employs TRBV7-9 and TRBJ1-5, with D unresolved. Trimming took 1 base from V and 2 from J, leaving 6 bases between them. There are 14 residues in the CDR3. Germline values: CDR1 SEHNR, CDR2 FQNEAQ (reference sequence). CDR3 residues: CASSLDRGNQPQHF. The CDR3 coding sequence is TGTGCCAGCAGCTTAGATCGGGGCAATCAGCCCCAGCATTTT.

J is TRBJ2-6 and V is TRBV2, with a possible D match to TRBD2 (5 bases). The germline V gene has CDR1 SNHLY and CDR2 FYNNEI. The CDR3 spans 15 residues. Trimming removed 6 bases at V and 2 bases at J, with 11 bases between. The CDR3 nucleotides are TGTGCCAGCAGCCCGAGGGCCCCTGGGGCCAACGTCCTGACTTTC. This gives the protein CASSPRAPGANVLTF.

V and J are TRBV27 and TRBJ1-2; D is possibly TRBD1 (6 bases). The CDR3 has 14 amino acids. V was clipped by 0 bases and J by 8 bases, with 13 bases between them. Germline V gene sequence: CDR1 MNHEY, CDR2 SMNVEV (reference sequence). This CDR3 reads CASSLSAGGRGYTF. The CDR3 DNA reads as TGTGCCAGCAGTTTATCGGCGGGGGGCAGAGGCTACACCTTC.

The V gene is TRBV30, the J gene TRBJ1-1, with D hard to call. V lost 3 bases, J lost 8 bases, and 16 bases lay in between. Germline assignment: CDR1 GTSNPN and CDR2 SVGIG (reference sequence). CDR3 size: 13 residues. Here the CDR3 DNA reads TGTGCCTGGAGGCGAGATCTGAAGAAAGAAGCTTTCTTT. Translation gives CAWRRDLKKEAFF.

V gene TRBV25-1 combines with J gene TRBJ2-1, with D unclear. Germline assignment: CDR1 MGHDK and CDR2 SYGVNS. The CDR3 sequence is 16 residues long. Trimming took off 3 bases at V and 2 bases at J, with 14 bases between the two ends. The CDR3 DNA sequence: TGTGCCAGCAGTGACGCTGGGCGGAAGACCTACAATGAGCAGTTCTTC. As protein: CASSDAGRKTYNEQFF.

In its sample, this clone was seen a few times. The chain combines TRBV30 with TRBJ2-7; D is unclear. The CDR3 is 13 residues long. V was clipped by 2 bases and J by 6 bases, with 14 bases between them. Germline assignment: CDR1 GTSNPN and CDR2 SVGIG (reference sequence). DNA for the CDR3: TGTGCCTGGAGTTTAATTGCTAGAGGCGAGCAGTACTTC. This encodes CAWSLIARGEQYF.

CDR3 loop: CAWNVGSGAEAFF. Written as DNA, the CDR3 is TGTGCCTGGAACGTAGGCAGTGGCGCTGAAGCTTTCTTT. This chain uses TRBV30 with TRBJ1-1; D is ambiguous. The germline V gene encodes CDR1 GTSNPN and CDR2 SVGIG (reference sequence). V shed 4 bases and J shed 6 bases, with 15 bases lying between them. The length of the CDR3 is 13 residues. The full variable domain, rest sourced from reference TRBV30 and TRBJ1-1, is SQTIHQWPATLVQPVGSPLSLECTVEGTSNPNLYWYRQAAGRGLQLLFYSVGIGQISSEVPQNLSASRPQDRQFILSSKKLLLSDSGFYLCAWNVGSGAEAFFGQGTRLTVV.

The chain joins TRBV29-1 to TRBJ1-2; the D is unclear. The germline gives CDR1 SQVTM, CDR2 ANQGSEA. The CDR3 extends over 12 amino acids. Trimming took off 6 bases at V and 8 bases at J, with 16 bases between the two ends. CDR3: CSVDLGVGGYTF. The CDR3 DNA reads as TGCAGCGTAGATCTCGGCGTTGGGGGCTACACCTTC. The full variable domain, in which reference TRBV29-1 and TRBJ1-2 provide the parts outside the CDR3, is SAVISQKPSRDICQRGTSLTIQCQVDSQVTMMFWYRQQPGQSLTLIATANQGSEATYESGFVIDKFPISRPNLTFSTLTVSNMSPEDSSIYLCSVDLGVGGYTFGSGTRLTVV.

This chain links TRBV6-5 with TRBJ1-1; the match to TRBD1 covers 7 bases. The junction had 4 bases not matched to a gene; V was cut back by 0 bases and J by 0 bases. This CDR3 has 16 amino acids. Germline CDR1 is MNHEY and CDR2 is SVGAGI. The CDR3 spells CASSYSMDRLNTEAFF. The DNA for the CDR3 is TGTGCCAGCAGTTACTCCATGGACAGGTTGAACACTGAAGCTTTCTTT.

The chain employs TRBV13 and TRBJ2-7; 8 nucleotides line up with TRBD1. V was clipped by 4 bases and J by 3 bases; unmatched bases: 8. Germline V gene sequence: CDR1 PRHDT, CDR2 FYEKMQ (reference sequence). There are 15 residues in the CDR3. The CDR3 region has the DNA TGTGCCAGCAGCTCCAGAGGACAGGGACGCTACGAGCAGTACTTC. This sequence encodes CASSSRGQGRYEQYF.

In regard to this clone: Distinct nucleotide sequences in the sample also encode this CDR3. The V gene is TRBV7-9, the J gene TRBJ1-1, with D unclear. This CDR3 comprises 12 residues. Germline V gene sequence: CDR1 SEHNR, CDR2 FQNEAQ (reference sequence). Trimming took off 1 base at V and 6 bases at J, with 6 bases between the two ends. The CDR3 DNA reads TGTGCCAGCAGCTTAGGTGGGGCTGAAGCTTTCTTT. It specifies CASSLGGAEAFF.